The rows below give T cell receptor beta chains drawn from one sample of a study of cytomegalovirus exposure and HLA in healthy donors. Measured with immunoSEQ multiplex PCR; TCRdb has only the in-frame clones, and not every one. The table includes tens of thousands of clones, roughly 87% detected once. Sequencing input: PBMCs. Receptors were obtained from a woman aged 18 to 35 in good health and CMV-seronegative. Each CDR3 is given without its conserved first and last residue. The order of the fields is V gene, J gene, D gene, CDR3 protein. The D gene is left open where the match is weak.

TRBV2	TRBJ1-2	NA	ASSEHPRLQGDNYGYT
TRBV27	TRBJ1-2	NA	ASSVNRVAVYGYT
TRBV7-2	TRBJ2-7	NA	ASSWGREKANEQY
TRBV7-9	TRBJ2-7	TRBD1	ASSLSPLQGFYEQY
TRBV29-1	TRBJ1-2	TRBD1	SVVGGPNYGYT
TRBV4-2	TRBJ2-2	TRBD2	ASSQDGGLVAGELF
TRBV19	TRBJ1-2	NA	ASSIIEGHYGYT
TRBV13	TRBJ1-5	TRBD1	ASSRGTGNQPQH
TRBV19	TRBJ1-1	NA	ASKSGVNTEAF
TRBV19	TRBJ2-3	TRBD1	ASSITGGGFTDTQY
TRBV5-1	TRBJ2-2	NA	ASSLLSLNTGELF
TRBV15	TRBJ2-7	TRBD1	ATSRDRGTVYEQY
TRBV28	TRBJ1-2	TRBD1	ASSSTGGSNYGYT
TRBV11-2	TRBJ2-5	TRBD1	ASSLGGQGQETQY
TRBV21-1	TRBJ2-7	NA	ASSKGFYTSTYEQY
TRBV5-1	TRBJ1-6	NA	ASSLYGGDSYNSPLH
TRBV15	TRBJ2-2	TRBD2	ATSRGLNTGELF
TRBV6-5	TRBJ1-5	NA	ASSRTLTAPQH
TRBV28	TRBJ2-2	NA	ASSSKDSTGELF
TRBV5-6	TRBJ1-5	NA	ASSPGGRGNQPQH
TRBV5-4	TRBJ2-5	TRBD1	ASSPRQGAQETQY
TRBV11-3	TRBJ2-1	TRBD2	ASSLGLGGKQF
TRBV2	TRBJ2-7	NA	ASSEVGGPYEQY
TRBV2	TRBJ1-1	TRBD1	ASRGTENTEAF
TRBV7-2	TRBJ2-7	NA	ASSLTRVGQPYEQY